The clone carrying this T cell receptor (beta chain) has more than one count but fewer than ten. Under the authors' procedure: Estimated nucleated cell counts came from reference gene primer amplification. Clones were read by immunoSEQ multiplex PCR, and TCRdb kept only the in-frame ones, dropping some. V and J calls plus clone size are reproduced from that table; the DNA served to infer D and trimming. The table records around 170,000 clones, roughly 80% of them present only once. The data stem from a study of blood T cell repertoires in COVID-19. V dropped 1 base and J dropped 10; count of bases not matched to a gene: 1. The V gene's germline CDR1 is SEHNR and CDR2 FQNEAQ (reference sequence). The CDR3 is 14 amino acids.

This chain uses TRBV7-9 with TRBJ2-1; 13 nucleotides line up with TRBD2. The sample was PBMCs or T cells enriched from blood (not recorded which). The receptor was isolated from a woman aged 50 to 60 who had recovered from COVID-19. CDR3 nucleotide sequence: TGTGCCAGCAGCTTAGGACTAGCGGGGGGAGAGCAGTTCTTC. Translated, it gives CASSLGLAGGEQFF.